These T cell receptor beta chains were read from a single sample in a study of cytomegalovirus exposure and HLA in healthy donors. Sequencing used immunoSEQ multiplex PCR; TCRdb keeps in-frame clones, though not all of them. The sample carries under 200,000 clones, 75% to 95% recorded once. The sample was PBMCs. These TCRs come from a woman aged 18-35 years in good health and CMV-seropositive. Each CDR3 is given with its conserved first and last residue. The order of the fields is CDR3 protein, CDR3 DNA, clone size, V gene, D gene, J gene. The D gene is left open where the match is weak. Clone size appears in some rows only: once, few, many, or a class for an expanded clone.

CDR3aa: CASSLGPGMESPLHF
CDR3nt: TGTGCCAGCAGCTTAGGCCCGGGGATGGAATCACCCCTCCACTTT
abundance: -
v_gene: TRBV5-4
d_gene: -
j_gene: TRBJ1-6

CDR3aa: CASSPRDRGLYEQYF
CDR3nt: TGTGCCAGCAGCCCCCGCGACAGGGGGCTCTACGAGCAGTACTTC
abundance: -
v_gene: TRBV4-2
d_gene: TRBD1
j_gene: TRBJ2-7

CDR3aa: CASSQEGTSSPWGNEQFF
CDR3nt: TGCGCCAGCAGCCAGGAGGGGACTAGCTCACCCTGGGGCAATGAGCAGTTCTTC
abundance: -
v_gene: TRBV4-3
d_gene: TRBD2
j_gene: TRBJ2-1

CDR3aa: CASSDGGQSHGYTF
CDR3nt: TGTGCCAGCAGTGACGGCGGCCAAAGCCATGGCTACACCTTC
abundance: -
v_gene: TRBV6-4
d_gene: -
j_gene: TRBJ1-2

CDR3aa: CASSAQGNGYTF
CDR3nt: TGCGCCAGCAGCGCACAGGGGAATGGCTACACCTTC
abundance: -
v_gene: TRBV10-2
d_gene: TRBD1
j_gene: TRBJ1-2

CDR3aa: CASSVAAGMSYGYTF
CDR3nt: TGCGCCAGCAGCGTCGCGGCGGGTATGAGCTATGGCTACACCTTC
abundance: -
v_gene: TRBV5-1
d_gene: -
j_gene: TRBJ1-2

CDR3aa: CASRATNTEAFF
CDR3nt: TGTGCCAGCAGGGCAACGAACACTGAAGCTTTCTTT
abundance: -
v_gene: TRBV7-9
d_gene: -
j_gene: TRBJ1-1

CDR3aa: CASSDSIYEQYF
CDR3nt: TGTGCCAGCAGTGACTCTATTTACGAGCAGTACTTC
abundance: few
v_gene: TRBV25-1
d_gene: -
j_gene: TRBJ2-7

CDR3aa: CASSFRGSYNEQFF
CDR3nt: TGTGCCAGCAGTTTTAGGGGGAGCTACAATGAGCAGTTCTTC
abundance: -
v_gene: TRBV27
d_gene: -
j_gene: TRBJ2-1

CDR3aa: CSVRGLRDRGHNEQFF
CDR3nt: TGCAGCGTTAGGGGCCTCCGGGACAGGGGCCACAATGAGCAGTTCTTC
abundance: -
v_gene: TRBV29-1
d_gene: TRBD1
j_gene: TRBJ2-1

CDR3aa: CASSSHDRPLTGAFF
CDR3nt: TGTGCCAGCAGTTCACATGACAGGCCTCTAACGGGGGCTTTCTTT
abundance: -
v_gene: TRBV27
d_gene: -
j_gene: TRBJ1-1

CDR3aa: CASSLHRGTYEQYF
CDR3nt: TGTGCCAGCAGTTTGCACAGGGGAACCTACGAGCAGTACTTC
abundance: -
v_gene: TRBV27
d_gene: TRBD1
j_gene: TRBJ2-7

CDR3aa: CSVGTGANTEAFF
CDR3nt: TGCAGCGTTGGTACAGGGGCGAACACTGAAGCTTTCTTT
abundance: -
v_gene: TRBV29-1
d_gene: TRBD1
j_gene: TRBJ1-1

CDR3aa: CASRRGGTSEYEQYF
CDR3nt: TGTGCCAGCAGGCGCGGGGGAACTAGCGAGTACGAGCAGTACTTC
abundance: -
v_gene: TRBV6-6
d_gene: TRBD2
j_gene: TRBJ2-7

CDR3aa: CASSLLPRTGFREQYF
CDR3nt: TGTGCCAGCAGTTTACTACCGAGGACAGGGTTCCGCGAGCAGTACTTC
abundance: -
v_gene: TRBV6-5
d_gene: TRBD1
j_gene: TRBJ2-7

CDR3aa: CASSEKVGGGAETQYF
CDR3nt: TGTGCCAGCAGCGAAAAGGTTGGCGGAGGAGCGGAGACCCAGTACTTC
abundance: few
v_gene: TRBV5-4
d_gene: -
j_gene: TRBJ2-5

CDR3aa: CASSPLSRDEQYF
CDR3nt: TGTGCCAGCAGCCCCCTTTCCCGGGACGAGCAGTACTTC
abundance: -
v_gene: TRBV11-2
d_gene: -
j_gene: TRBJ2-7

CDR3aa: CASSSPPGGLETQYF
CDR3nt: TGTGCCAGCAGTTCCCCCCCGGGGGGCTTGGAGACCCAGTACTTC
abundance: -
v_gene: TRBV28
d_gene: -
j_gene: TRBJ2-5

CDR3aa: CASSLARTGNQPQHF
CDR3nt: TGTGCCAGCAGCTTAGCTAGGACAGGGAATCAGCCCCAGCATTTT
abundance: -
v_gene: TRBV7-8
d_gene: TRBD1
j_gene: TRBJ1-5

CDR3aa: CASSLFGGGRQETQYF
CDR3nt: TGTGCCAGCAGTTTATTTGGTGGAGGGAGACAAGAGACCCAGTACTTC
abundance: -
v_gene: TRBV28
d_gene: -
j_gene: TRBJ2-5

CDR3aa: CASSSLQKETQYF
CDR3nt: TGTGCCAGCAGTAGCCTACAAAAAGAGACCCAGTACTTC
abundance: -
v_gene: TRBV21-1
d_gene: -
j_gene: TRBJ2-5

CDR3aa: CASRTAGTALYNEQFF
CDR3nt: TGTGCCAGCAGAACGGCCGGGACAGCCCTCTACAATGAGCAGTTCTTC
abundance: -
v_gene: TRBV5-6
d_gene: TRBD1
j_gene: TRBJ2-1

CDR3aa: CASSEWEGQPQHF
CDR3nt: TGTGCCAGCAGTGAATGGGAGGGACAGCCCCAGCATTTT
abundance: few
v_gene: TRBV6-1
d_gene: -
j_gene: TRBJ1-5

CDR3aa: CASREQGAMNTEAFF
CDR3nt: TGTGCCAGCAGGGAACAGGGGGCTATGAACACTGAAGCTTTCTTT
abundance: -
v_gene: TRBV27
d_gene: TRBD1
j_gene: TRBJ1-1

CDR3aa: CASSLRGAGNTIYF
CDR3nt: TGTGCCAGCAGCTTGCGGGGGGCGGGAAACACCATATATTTT
abundance: -
v_gene: TRBV5-6
d_gene: -
j_gene: TRBJ1-3

CDR3aa: CASSLDLSVVGADTQYF
CDR3nt: TGTGCCAGCAGCTTAGATCTCTCGGTTGTCGGAGCAGATACGCAGTATTTT
abundance: -
v_gene: TRBV7-2
d_gene: -
j_gene: TRBJ2-3

CDR3aa: CASSLDGLDASQYF
CDR3nt: TGCGCCAGCAGCTTGGACGGACTCGATGCTTCCCAGTACTTC
abundance: -
v_gene: TRBV5-1
d_gene: -
j_gene: TRBJ2-5

CDR3aa: CASSFGVQETQYF
CDR3nt: TGTGCCAGCAGCTTCGGGGTGCAAGAGACCCAGTACTTC
abundance: -
v_gene: TRBV7-9
d_gene: -
j_gene: TRBJ2-5

CDR3aa: CASRRLASTFNYGYTF
CDR3nt: TGTGCCAGTAGGCGACTAGCGTCGACCTTTAACTATGGCTACACCTTC
abundance: -
v_gene: TRBV19
d_gene: -
j_gene: TRBJ1-2

CDR3aa: CAISEYTRGEAFF
CDR3nt: TGTGCCATCAGTGAGTACACCCGGGGGGAAGCTTTCTTT
abundance: -
v_gene: TRBV10-3
d_gene: -
j_gene: TRBJ1-1

CDR3aa: CASSFPGGNGYTF
CDR3nt: TGTGCCAGTAGTTTCCCAGGGGGCAATGGCTACACCTTC
abundance: -
v_gene: TRBV19
d_gene: TRBD1
j_gene: TRBJ1-2

CDR3aa: CASSLGQQAYEQYF
CDR3nt: TGTGCCAGCAGCTTGGGTCAACAAGCCTACGAGCAGTACTTC
abundance: -
v_gene: TRBV5-6
d_gene: -
j_gene: TRBJ2-7

CDR3aa: CASSLGGAGSGEAFF
CDR3nt: TGCGCCAGCAGCTTGGGTGGGGCTGGATCAGGTGAAGCTTTCTTT
abundance: -
v_gene: TRBV5-1
d_gene: -
j_gene: TRBJ1-1

CDR3aa: CASSWGDRGKETQYF
CDR3nt: TGCGCCAGCAGCTGGGGGGACAGGGGGAAAGAGACCCAGTACTTC
abundance: -
v_gene: TRBV5-1
d_gene: TRBD1
j_gene: TRBJ2-5

CDR3aa: CASSPTTLQGHYGYTF
CDR3nt: TGTGCCAGCAGCCCTACCACCCTTCAGGGTCACTATGGCTACACCTTC
abundance: -
v_gene: TRBV5-6
d_gene: -
j_gene: TRBJ1-2

CDR3aa: CASSVGLAKNIQYF
CDR3nt: TGTGCCAGCAGCGTTGGCTTAGCCAAAAACATTCAGTACTTC
abundance: -
v_gene: TRBV5-4
d_gene: -
j_gene: TRBJ2-4

CDR3aa: CASSELRVRLAGGLYEQYF
CDR3nt: TGCGCCAGCAGTGAGTTACGGGTTAGACTAGCGGGAGGGCTTTACGAGCAGTACTTC
abundance: -
v_gene: TRBV10-2
d_gene: TRBD2
j_gene: TRBJ2-7

CDR3aa: CASSRTGGETQYF
CDR3nt: TGTGCCAGCTCTCGGACAGGGGGAGAGACCCAGTACTTC
abundance: -
v_gene: TRBV18
d_gene: TRBD1
j_gene: TRBJ2-5

CDR3aa: CASSAEENLAKNIQYF
CDR3nt: TGTGCCAGCAGCGCCGAGGAGAACCTAGCCAAAAACATTCAGTACTTC
abundance: -
v_gene: TRBV7-9
d_gene: -
j_gene: TRBJ2-4

CDR3aa: CASSYSTGGINEQFF
CDR3nt: TGTGCCAGCAGTTACTCTACGGGGGGGATCAATGAGCAGTTCTTC
abundance: -
v_gene: TRBV6-5
d_gene: TRBD2
j_gene: TRBJ2-1

CDR3aa: CASSLAGTGRQGTF
CDR3nt: TGCGCCAGCAGCTTGGCCGGGACAGGGCGCCAAGGGACCTTC
abundance: -
v_gene: TRBV5-1
d_gene: TRBD1
j_gene: TRBJ1-2

CDR3aa: CASSQGGNYGYTF
CDR3nt: TGTGCCAGCAGCCAGGGGGGTAACTATGGCTACACCTTC
abundance: -
v_gene: TRBV7-9
d_gene: TRBD1
j_gene: TRBJ1-2

CDR3aa: CASRGLAGVNSYEQYF
CDR3nt: TGTGCCAGCAGGGGCCTAGCGGGAGTGAATTCCTACGAGCAGTACTTC
abundance: -
v_gene: TRBV2
d_gene: TRBD2
j_gene: TRBJ2-7

CDR3aa: CASSPSHREGGYEQYF
CDR3nt: TGTGCCAGCTCACCTTCTCATAGGGAAGGGGGCTACGAGCAGTACTTC
abundance: -
v_gene: TRBV18
d_gene: -
j_gene: TRBJ2-7

CDR3aa: CASSSIAGGPDTQYF
CDR3nt: TGTGCCAGCAGTTCAATAGCGGGAGGCCCAGATACGCAGTATTTT
abundance: -
v_gene: TRBV28
d_gene: TRBD2
j_gene: TRBJ2-3

CDR3aa: CASSGTDVLNTEAFF
CDR3nt: TGTGCCAGCAGTGGGACAGATGTTCTAAACACTGAAGCTTTCTTT
abundance: -
v_gene: TRBV27
d_gene: TRBD1
j_gene: TRBJ1-1

CDR3aa: CASSPRQDNSPLHF
CDR3nt: TGTGCCAGTAGTCCGAGACAGGATAATTCACCCCTCCACTTT
abundance: -
v_gene: TRBV19
d_gene: -
j_gene: TRBJ1-6

CDR3aa: CASSSGTSRIEQYF
CDR3nt: TGTGCCAGCAGTTCCGGGACTAGTAGAATCGAGCAGTACTTC
abundance: -
v_gene: TRBV25-1
d_gene: TRBD2
j_gene: TRBJ2-7

CDR3aa: CATTGLAGEQYF
CDR3nt: TGTGCCACCACAGGACTAGCGGGGGAGCAGTACTTC
abundance: few
v_gene: TRBV27
d_gene: TRBD2
j_gene: TRBJ2-7

CDR3aa: CAISNGPDTEAFF
CDR3nt: TGTGCCATCTCGAATGGGCCGGACACTGAAGCTTTCTTT
abundance: once
v_gene: TRBV6-6
d_gene: -
j_gene: TRBJ1-1

CDR3aa: CASSLDPLRGNIQYF
CDR3nt: TGTGCCAGCAGCTTAGATCCTCTTCGGGGGAACATTCAGTACTTC
abundance: -
v_gene: TRBV11-2
d_gene: -
j_gene: TRBJ2-4

CDR3aa: CASTELAGGYNEQFF
CDR3nt: TGTGCCAGCACTGAACTAGCGGGGGGCTACAATGAGCAGTTCTTC
abundance: once
v_gene: TRBV2
d_gene: TRBD2
j_gene: TRBJ2-1

CDR3aa: CASSLAQGSDNEQFF
CDR3nt: TGTGCCAGCAGCTTGGCGCAGGGATCGGACAATGAGCAGTTCTTC
abundance: -
v_gene: TRBV5-4
d_gene: -
j_gene: TRBJ2-1

CDR3aa: CASSYSESAEAFF
CDR3nt: TGTGCCAGCAGTTACTCGGAGTCCGCTGAGGCTTTCTTT
abundance: -
v_gene: TRBV6-5
d_gene: -
j_gene: TRBJ1-1

CDR3aa: CAWSYTGTFNEQFF
CDR3nt: TGTGCCTGGAGTTACACCGGGACTTTCAATGAGCAGTTCTTC
abundance: -
v_gene: TRBV30
d_gene: -
j_gene: TRBJ2-1

CDR3aa: CASSPTLDRAPYEQYF
CDR3nt: TGTGCCAGCTCACCAACATTGGACAGGGCCCCCTACGAGCAGTACTTC
abundance: -
v_gene: TRBV18
d_gene: TRBD1
j_gene: TRBJ2-7